This T cell receptor beta chain was found in a study of T cell responses to AZD1222 COVID-19 vaccine. Germline-derived CDR1 and CDR2 are ENHRY and SYGVKD. The CDR3 covers 13 residues. Trimming pared 8 bases from V and 4 bases from J, leaving 12 bases between. Here immunoSEQ multiplex PCR was the method, and the copy in TCRdb shows in-frame clones only, minus some. Of roughly 150,000 clones in the sample, 90% to 95% were seen once. The rearrangement links TRBV10-3 to TRBJ2-4; a weak D match, TRBD2 (6 bases). The clonotype was recovered from an adult in good health. The sample here was peripheral blood, taken on day 0 of AZD1222 vaccination. CDR3 DNA sequence: TGTGCCATCGGGCCTAGCGATAAAAACATTCAGTACTTC. It translates to CAIGPSDKNIQYF.